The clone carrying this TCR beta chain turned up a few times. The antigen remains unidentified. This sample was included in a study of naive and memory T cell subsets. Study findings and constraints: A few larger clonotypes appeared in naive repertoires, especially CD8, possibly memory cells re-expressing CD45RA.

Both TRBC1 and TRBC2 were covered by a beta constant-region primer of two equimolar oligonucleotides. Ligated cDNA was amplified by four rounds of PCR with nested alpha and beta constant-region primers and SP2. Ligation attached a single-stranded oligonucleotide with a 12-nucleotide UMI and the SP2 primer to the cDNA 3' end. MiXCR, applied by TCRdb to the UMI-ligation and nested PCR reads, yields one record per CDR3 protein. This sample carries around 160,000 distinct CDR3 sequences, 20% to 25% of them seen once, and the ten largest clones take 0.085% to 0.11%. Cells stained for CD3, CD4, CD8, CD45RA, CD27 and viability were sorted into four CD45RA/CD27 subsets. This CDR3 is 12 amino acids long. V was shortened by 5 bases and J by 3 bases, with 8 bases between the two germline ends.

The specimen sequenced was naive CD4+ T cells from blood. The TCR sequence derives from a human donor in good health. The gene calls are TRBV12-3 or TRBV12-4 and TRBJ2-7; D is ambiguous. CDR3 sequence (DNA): TGTGCCAGCAGTACAGCCCTCTACGAGCAGTACTTC. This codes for CASSTALYEQYF.